The 7 T cell receptor beta chains in this list originate from one sample, sequenced in a study of blood T cells in healthy people across ages. PCR was performed a second time for roughly 7 to 12 cycles using a sample-barcoded 5' primer and a J-beta primer mix. TCRdb reanalysed the 5' RACE reads using MiXCR and keeps one entry per CDR3 protein. The sample holds around 850,000 distinct CDR3 sequences; roughly 35% are singletons and the top ten take about an eighth. Sequencing was performed on blood. The receptors were gathered from a man younger than 30 in good health.

There are a few counts of this clonotype. The V call is TRBV20-1, the J call TRBJ1-2; 7 bases fit TRBD1. V was pared by 3 bases and J by 4 bases, with 2 bases of the junction left unmatched. Looked up from germline, CDR1 is DFQATT and CDR2 is SNEGSKA (reference sequence). The CDR3 runs to 12 residues. The CDR3 nucleotides are TGCAGTGCTAGCCGGGACAGCTATGGCTACACCTTC. This codes for CSASRDSYGYTF.

This clonotype has just a few counts. The chain combines TRBV20-1 with TRBJ2-1; TRBD1 or TRBD2 may be the D gene (5 bases each). V was cut by 8 bases and J by 5 bases, with 19 bases left in between. CDR1 is DFQATT and CDR2 is SNEGSKA in the germline V gene (reference sequence). CDR3 length: 14 amino acids. CDR3 bases: TGCAGTCACCGTCCTGGGACCTCAGACAATGAGCAGTTCTTC. Translated, it gives CSHRPGTSDNEQFF.

The table lists this clonotype with many counts. The J gene is TRBJ2-3, the V gene TRBV13; 7 bases map to TRBD2. Germline V gene data show CDR1 as PRHDT and CDR2 as FYEKMQ (reference sequence). This CDR3 has 16 amino acids. The V segment lost 4 bases and the J segment 2 bases; nucleotides outside the gene matches: 9. Written as DNA, the CDR3 is TGTGCCAGCAGCTCCGGACTAGGACATTCCACAGATACGCAGTATTTT. Translating it yields CASSSGLGHSTDTQYF.

This clonotype has more than one count but fewer than ten. For the CDR3, the DNA is TGCAGTGCTAGAGATTCGATGGTTCGGAATGAAAAACTGTTTTTT. Protein product: CSARDSMVRNEKLFF. This rearrangement joins TRBV20-1 to TRBJ1-4; no definite D call. Germline CDR1 DFQATT, CDR2 SNEGSKA (reference sequence). The CDR3 is made up of 15 amino acids. The V and J ends lost 0 bases and 5 bases respectively, with 13 bases between them.

This clonotype was recorded many times. The rearrangement uses TRBV5-1 and TRBJ2-5; D is undetermined. CDR1 and CDR2 from the germline V gene are SGHRS and YFSETQ. This CDR3 has 13 amino acids. Trimming took off 0 bases at V and 1 base at J, with 4 bases between the two ends. CDR3 sequence: CASSLVLQETQYF. CDR3 DNA sequence: TGCGCCAGCAGCTTGGTCCTCCAAGAGACCCAGTACTTC.

The chain recombines TRBV12-3 or TRBV12-4 with TRBJ2-7; TRBD1 matches at 7 bases. CDR3 length: 13 amino acids. V shed 3 bases, J shed 6 bases, and the junction held 5 bases outside the gene matches. The CDR3 DNA reads as TGTGCCAGCAGTTTGACAGGGTCGGGCGAGCAGTACTTC. Amino acid sequence: CASSLTGSGEQYF.

This clonotype has at least ten counts. The chain links TRBV7-2 to TRBJ2-3, with 7 bases identical to TRBD2. CDR3 length: 16 residues. The junction had 19 bases not matched to a gene; V was cut back by 7 bases and J by 9 bases. Germline loops: CDR1 SGHTA, CDR2 FQGNSA. Written as DNA, the CDR3 is TGTGCCAGCACCTCACTAGCGAGTCGGGTGGGGCTAACGCAGTATTTT. Its protein is CASTSLASRVGLTQYF.